These 2 T cell receptor beta chains originate from one sample sequenced in a study of diagnostic markers for celiac disease. For each CDR3 protein, TCRdb gives one entry from its re-call of the reads, without DNA. Across around 7,500 distinct CDR3 sequences, the top ten clones capture over 6% of the sample. The sequencing sample was made of either unsorted cells or a sorted T cell fraction (not recorded which). Receptor source: a human donor. This table probably holds off-target reads from a library built for another chain.

This clonotype is deemed medium-sized by its frequency. The V gene is TRBV20-1, the J gene TRBJ2-7; as DNA is missing, the TRBD1 call by TCRdb cannot be tested. The CDR3 totals 13 residues. Germline CDR1 reads DFQATT; CDR2 reads SNEGSKA (reference sequence). CDR3 amino acids: CSASGTGFDEQYF.

This clonotype counts as medium-sized by frequency. V usage is TRBV20-1 and J usage is TRBJ2-7; the TRBD1 assignment by TCRdb is unverifiable without DNA. CDR1 is DFQATT and CDR2 is SNEGSKA in the germline V gene (reference sequence). The CDR3 totals 14 residues. CDR3: CSAGGGTGVNEQYF.